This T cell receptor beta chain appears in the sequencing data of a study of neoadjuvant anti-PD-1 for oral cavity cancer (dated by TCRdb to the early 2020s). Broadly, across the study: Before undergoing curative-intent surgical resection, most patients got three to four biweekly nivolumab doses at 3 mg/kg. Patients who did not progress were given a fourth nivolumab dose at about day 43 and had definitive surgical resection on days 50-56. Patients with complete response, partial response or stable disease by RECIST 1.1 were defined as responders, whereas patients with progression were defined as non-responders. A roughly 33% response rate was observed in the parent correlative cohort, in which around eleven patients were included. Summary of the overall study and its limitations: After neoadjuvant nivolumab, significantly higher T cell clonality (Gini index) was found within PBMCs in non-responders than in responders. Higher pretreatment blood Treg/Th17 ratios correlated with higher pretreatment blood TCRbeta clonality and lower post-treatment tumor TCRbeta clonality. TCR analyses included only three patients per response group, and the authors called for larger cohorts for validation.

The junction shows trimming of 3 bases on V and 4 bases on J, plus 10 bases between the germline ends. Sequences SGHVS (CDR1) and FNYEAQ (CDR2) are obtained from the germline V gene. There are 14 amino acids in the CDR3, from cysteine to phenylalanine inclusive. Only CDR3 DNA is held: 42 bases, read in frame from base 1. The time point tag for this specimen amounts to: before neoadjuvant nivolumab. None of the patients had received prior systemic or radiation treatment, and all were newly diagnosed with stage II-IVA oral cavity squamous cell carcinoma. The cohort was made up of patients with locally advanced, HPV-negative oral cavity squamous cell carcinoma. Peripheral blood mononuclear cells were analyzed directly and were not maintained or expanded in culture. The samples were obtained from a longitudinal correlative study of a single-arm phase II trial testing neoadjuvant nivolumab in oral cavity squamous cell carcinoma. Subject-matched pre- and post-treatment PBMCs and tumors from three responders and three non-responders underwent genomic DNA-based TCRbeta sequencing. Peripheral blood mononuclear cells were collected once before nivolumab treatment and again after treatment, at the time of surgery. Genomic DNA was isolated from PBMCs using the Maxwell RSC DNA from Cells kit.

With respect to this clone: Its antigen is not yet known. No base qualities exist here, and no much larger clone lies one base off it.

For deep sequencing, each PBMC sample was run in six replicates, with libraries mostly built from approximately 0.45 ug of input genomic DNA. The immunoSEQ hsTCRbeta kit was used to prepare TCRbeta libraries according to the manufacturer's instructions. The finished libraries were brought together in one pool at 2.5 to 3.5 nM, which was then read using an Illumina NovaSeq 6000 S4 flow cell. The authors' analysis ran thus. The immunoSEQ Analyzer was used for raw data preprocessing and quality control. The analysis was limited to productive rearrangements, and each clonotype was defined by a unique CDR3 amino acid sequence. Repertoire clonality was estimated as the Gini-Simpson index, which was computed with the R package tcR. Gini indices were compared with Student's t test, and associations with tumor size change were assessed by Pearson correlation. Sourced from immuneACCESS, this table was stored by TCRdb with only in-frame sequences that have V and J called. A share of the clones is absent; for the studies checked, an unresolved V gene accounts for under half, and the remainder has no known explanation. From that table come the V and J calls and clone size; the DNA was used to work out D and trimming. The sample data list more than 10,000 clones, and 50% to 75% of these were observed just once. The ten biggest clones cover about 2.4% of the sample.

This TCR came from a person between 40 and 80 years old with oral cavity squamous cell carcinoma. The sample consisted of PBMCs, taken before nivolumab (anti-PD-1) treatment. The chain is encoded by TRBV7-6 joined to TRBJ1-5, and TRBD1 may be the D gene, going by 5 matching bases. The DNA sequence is TGTGCCAGCAGCTTGGGGACGGCTAATCAGCCCCAGCATTTT. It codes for CASSLGTANQPQHF.